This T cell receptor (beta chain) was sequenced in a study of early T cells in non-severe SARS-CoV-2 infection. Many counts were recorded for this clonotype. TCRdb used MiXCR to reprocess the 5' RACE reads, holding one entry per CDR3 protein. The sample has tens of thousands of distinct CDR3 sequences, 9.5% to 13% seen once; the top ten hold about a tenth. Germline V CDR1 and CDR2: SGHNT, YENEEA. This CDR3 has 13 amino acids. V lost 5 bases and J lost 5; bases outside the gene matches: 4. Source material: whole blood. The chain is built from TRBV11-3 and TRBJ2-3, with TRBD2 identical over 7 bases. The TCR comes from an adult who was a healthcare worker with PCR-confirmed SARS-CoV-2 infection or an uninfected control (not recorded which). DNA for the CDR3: TGTGCCAGCAGCCGGGGGGTGTTAGATACGCAGTATTTT. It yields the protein CASSRGVLDTQYF.